This TCR beta chain stems from a study of OX40 agonist ivuxolimab in advanced cancers. As for the study in general: Six ivuxolimab dose levels, 0.01 to 10 mg/kg, were given intravenously every 2 weeks. Eligibility admitted prior anti-PD-1, anti-PD-L1 or anti-CTLA-4 therapy; about 39% had some. Findings and caveats of the study: Relative to CD4+ cells, CD8+ T cells on average had more expanded clones.

The CDR3 spans 14 residues. V dropped 4 bases and J dropped 0 bases, with 10 bases sitting between them. CDR1 and CDR2 (germline): SNHLY, FYNNEI. Autoimmune disease history or systemic immunosuppression led to patient exclusion. The data were produced by immunoSEQ multiplex PCR, yet TCRdb's version contains in-frame clones alone and is incomplete. The profile shows 91,000 or so clones, about nine tenths of them singletons. This clone was seen only a few times. Its antigen is not known. Material: CD4+ or CD8+ T cells sorted from blood, obtained in a trial of the OX40 agonist ivuxolimab. The chain has TRBV2 and TRBJ2-7; D is possibly TRBD1 (5 bases). This clonotype was obtained from an adult with an advanced solid tumor such as melanoma, head and neck, liver or kidney cancer. The CDR3 is CASSARQSSYEQYF. The CDR3 nucleotides read TGTGCCAGCAGTGCCAGACAGAGCTCCTACGAGCAGTACTTC.